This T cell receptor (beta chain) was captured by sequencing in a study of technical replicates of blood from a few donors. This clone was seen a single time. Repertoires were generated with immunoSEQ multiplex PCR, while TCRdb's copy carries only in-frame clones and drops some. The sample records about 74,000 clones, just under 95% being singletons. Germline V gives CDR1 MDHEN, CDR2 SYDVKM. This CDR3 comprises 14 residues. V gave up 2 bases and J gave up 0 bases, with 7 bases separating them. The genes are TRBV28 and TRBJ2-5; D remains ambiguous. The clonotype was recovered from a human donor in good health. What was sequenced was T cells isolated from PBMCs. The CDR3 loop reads CASSLVRHQETQYF. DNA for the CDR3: TGTGCCAGCAGTTTAGTTCGTCACCAAGAGACCCAGTACTTC.